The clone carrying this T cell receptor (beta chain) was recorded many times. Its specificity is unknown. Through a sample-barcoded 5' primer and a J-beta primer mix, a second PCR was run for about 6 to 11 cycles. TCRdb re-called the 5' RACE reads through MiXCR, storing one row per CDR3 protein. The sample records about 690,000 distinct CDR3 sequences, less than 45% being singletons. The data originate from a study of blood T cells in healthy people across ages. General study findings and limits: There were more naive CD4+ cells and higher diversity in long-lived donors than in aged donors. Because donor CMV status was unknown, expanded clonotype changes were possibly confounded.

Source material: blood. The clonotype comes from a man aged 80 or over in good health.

CDR3 loop: CASSPTGRISYNEQFF. The CDR3 nucleotides are TGTGCCAGCAGCCCGACAGGGAGAATCTCCTACAATGAGCAGTTCTTC. V and J are TRBV3-1 and TRBJ2-1; TRBD1 matches at 7 bases. The CDR3 runs 16 residues. Germline assignment: CDR1 LGHDT and CDR2 YNNKEL (reference sequence). Losses at the gene ends were 4 bases for V and 0 bases for J; bases not matched to a gene: 6.